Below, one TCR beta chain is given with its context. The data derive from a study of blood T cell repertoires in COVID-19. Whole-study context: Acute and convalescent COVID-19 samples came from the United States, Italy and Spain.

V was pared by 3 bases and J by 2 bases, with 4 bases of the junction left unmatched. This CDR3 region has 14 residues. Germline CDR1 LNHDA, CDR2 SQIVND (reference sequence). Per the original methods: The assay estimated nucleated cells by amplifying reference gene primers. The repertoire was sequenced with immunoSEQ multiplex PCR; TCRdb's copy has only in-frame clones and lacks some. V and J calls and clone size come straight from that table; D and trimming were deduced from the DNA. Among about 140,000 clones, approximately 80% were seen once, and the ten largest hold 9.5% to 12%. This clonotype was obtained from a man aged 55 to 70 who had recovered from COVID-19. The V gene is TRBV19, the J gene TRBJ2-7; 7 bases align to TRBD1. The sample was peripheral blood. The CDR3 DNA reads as TGTGCCAGTAGTATGAGGGACAGTCCCTACGAGCAGTACTTC. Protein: CASSMRDSPYEQYF. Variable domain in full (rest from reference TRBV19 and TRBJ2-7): DGGITQSPKYLFRKEGQNVTLSCEQNLNHDAMYWYRQDPGQGLRLIYYSQIVNDFQKGDIAEGYSVSREKKESFPLTVTSAQKNPTAFYLCASSMRDSPYEQYFGPGTRLTVT.